The present TCR beta chain was sequenced within a study of CD8+ T cells in alopecia areata. Study-level findings and limits: The treated group had a single nonresponder, limiting CD8+ expansion-response conclusions.

The treatment is: oral pan-JAK inhibitor, 5-10 mg twice daily. It was from alopecia areata patients that lesional scalp punch biopsies and peripheral blood were collected. About this clone: Its target is unknown.

The CDR3 has 15 amino acids. Trimming cost V 0 bases and J 5 bases, with 11 bases left between them. The germline V gene has CDR1 MNHEY and CDR2 SVGAGI. Following RNA extraction, reverse transcription yielded cDNA that acted as the sequencing template. Sequenced by immunoSEQ multiplex PCR; TCRdb stores in-frame clones only, minus some. The profile covers 190,000 or so clones, with under 60% appearing a single time and around an eighth taken by the ten largest. The clonotype was recovered from a human donor with alopecia areata. Sequenced here: CD8+ T cells sorted from blood, sampled at week 24, from a patient treated with tofacitinib. The V gene is TRBV6-5, the J gene TRBJ1-5; the D is unclear. CDR3: CASSYSGRIDQPQHF. CDR3 in DNA: TGTGCCAGCAGTTACTCGGGCAGGATAGATCAGCCCCAGCATTTT.